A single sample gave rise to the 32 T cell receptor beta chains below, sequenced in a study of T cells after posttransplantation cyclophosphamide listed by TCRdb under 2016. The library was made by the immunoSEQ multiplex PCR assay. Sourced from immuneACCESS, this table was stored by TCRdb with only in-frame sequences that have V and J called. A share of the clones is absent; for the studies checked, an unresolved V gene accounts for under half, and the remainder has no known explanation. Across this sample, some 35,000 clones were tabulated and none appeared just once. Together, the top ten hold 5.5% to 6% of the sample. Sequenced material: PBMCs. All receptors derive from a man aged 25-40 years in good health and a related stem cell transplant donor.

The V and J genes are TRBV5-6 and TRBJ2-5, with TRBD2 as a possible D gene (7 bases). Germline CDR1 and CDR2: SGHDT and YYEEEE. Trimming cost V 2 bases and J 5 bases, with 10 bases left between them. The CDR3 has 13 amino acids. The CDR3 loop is CASSFGGAETQYF. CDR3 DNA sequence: TGTGCCAGCAGCTTTGGGGGGGCGGAGACCCAGTACTTC.

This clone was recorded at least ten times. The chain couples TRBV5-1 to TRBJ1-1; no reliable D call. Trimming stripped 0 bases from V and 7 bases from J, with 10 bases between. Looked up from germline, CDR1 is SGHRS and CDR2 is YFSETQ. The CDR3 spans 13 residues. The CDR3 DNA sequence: TGCGCCAGCAGCTTGGCCAATAGAGATGAAGCTTTCTTT. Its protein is CASSLANRDEAFF.

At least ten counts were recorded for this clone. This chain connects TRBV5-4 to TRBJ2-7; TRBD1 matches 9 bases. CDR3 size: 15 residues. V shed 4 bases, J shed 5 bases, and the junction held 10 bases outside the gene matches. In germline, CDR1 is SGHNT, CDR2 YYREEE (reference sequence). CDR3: CASSPEGTGFDEQYF. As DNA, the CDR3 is TGTGCCAGCAGCCCGGAGGGGACAGGGTTCGACGAGCAGTACTTC. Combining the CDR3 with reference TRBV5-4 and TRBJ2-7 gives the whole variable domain ETGVTQSPTHLIKTRGQQVTLRCSSQSGHNTVSWYQQALGQGPQFIFQYYREEENGRGNFPPRFSGLQFPNYSSELNVNALELDDSALYLCASSPEGTGFDEQYFGPGTRLTVT.

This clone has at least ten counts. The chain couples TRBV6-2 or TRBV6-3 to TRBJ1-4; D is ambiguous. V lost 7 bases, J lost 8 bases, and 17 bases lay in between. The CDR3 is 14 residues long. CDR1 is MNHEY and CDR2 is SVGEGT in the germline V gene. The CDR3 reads CASNEGPWKEKLFF. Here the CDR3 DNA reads TGTGCCAGCAATGAAGGGCCTTGGAAAGAAAAACTGTTTTTT.

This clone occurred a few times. This CDR3 is CASSYRGLQETQYF. For the CDR3, the DNA is TGTGCCAGCAGTTACAGGGGGCTGCAAGAGACCCAGTACTTC. This rearrangement joins TRBV27 to TRBJ2-5; 9 nucleotides match TRBD1. Germline V lookup: CDR1 MNHEY, CDR2 SMNVEV (reference sequence). J gave up 2 bases and V 4 bases, and 2 bases lay outside the gene matches. This CDR3 region has 14 residues.

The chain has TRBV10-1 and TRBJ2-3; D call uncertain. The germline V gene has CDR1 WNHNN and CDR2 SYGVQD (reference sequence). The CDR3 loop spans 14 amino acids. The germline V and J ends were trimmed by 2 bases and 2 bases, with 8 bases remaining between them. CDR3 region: CASSEAVTTDTQYF. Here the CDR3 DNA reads TGCGCCAGCAGTGAGGCGGTGACCACAGATACGCAGTATTTT.

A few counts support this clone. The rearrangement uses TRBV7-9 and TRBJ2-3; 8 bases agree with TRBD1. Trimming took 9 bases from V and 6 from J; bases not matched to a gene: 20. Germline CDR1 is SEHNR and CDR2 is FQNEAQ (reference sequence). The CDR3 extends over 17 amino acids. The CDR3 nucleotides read TGTGCCAGTTCCTTAAGACCGGGACAGGTGCCAGGCGATACGCAGTATTTT. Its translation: CASSLRPGQVPGDTQYF.

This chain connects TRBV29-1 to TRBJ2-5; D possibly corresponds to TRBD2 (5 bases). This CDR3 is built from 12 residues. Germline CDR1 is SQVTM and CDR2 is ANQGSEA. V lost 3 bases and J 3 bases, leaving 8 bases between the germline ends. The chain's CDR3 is CSVEPAEETQYF. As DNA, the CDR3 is TGCAGCGTTGAGCCAGCGGAAGAGACCCAGTACTTC.

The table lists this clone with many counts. The CDR3 DNA is TGTGCCAGCAGTTCGGGCGTAGGGGTCCCCCCAAGTAGGGAGCAGTACTTC. As protein: CASSSGVGVPPSREQYF. The chain carries TRBV27 and TRBJ2-7; tentative D call: TRBD1 (5 bases). V shed 4 bases and J shed 7 bases, with 26 bases lying between them. The CDR3 consists of 17 residues. CDR1 MNHEY and CDR2 SMNVEV come from the germline V gene (reference sequence).

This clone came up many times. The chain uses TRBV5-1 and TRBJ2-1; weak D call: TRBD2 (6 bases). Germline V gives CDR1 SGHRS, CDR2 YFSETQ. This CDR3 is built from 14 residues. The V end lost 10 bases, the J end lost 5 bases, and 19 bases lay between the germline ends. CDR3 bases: TGCGCCTCTTCTAATGGGGGGAACCACAATGAGCAGTTCTTC. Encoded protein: CASSNGGNHNEQFF.

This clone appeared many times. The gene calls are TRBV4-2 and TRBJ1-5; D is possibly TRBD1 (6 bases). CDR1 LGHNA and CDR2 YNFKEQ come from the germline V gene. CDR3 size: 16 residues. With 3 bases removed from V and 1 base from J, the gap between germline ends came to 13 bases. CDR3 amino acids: CASSHAGEASNQPQHF. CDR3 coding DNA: TGTGCCAGCAGCCACGCAGGGGAGGCGAGCAATCAGCCCCAGCATTTT.

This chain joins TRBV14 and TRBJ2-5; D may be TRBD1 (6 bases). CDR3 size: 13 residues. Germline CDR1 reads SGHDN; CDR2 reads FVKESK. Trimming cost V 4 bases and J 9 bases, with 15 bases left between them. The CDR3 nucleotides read TGTGCCAGCAGCCTCCGACAGGCGGCGGCCCAGTACTTC. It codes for CASSLRQAAAQYF.

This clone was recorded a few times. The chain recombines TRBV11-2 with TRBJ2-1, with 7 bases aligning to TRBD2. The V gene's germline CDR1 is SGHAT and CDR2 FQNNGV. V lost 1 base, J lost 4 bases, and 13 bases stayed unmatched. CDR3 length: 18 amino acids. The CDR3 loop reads CASSLAASGSTLYNEQFF. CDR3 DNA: TGTGCCAGCAGCTTAGCGGCTAGCGGATCAACCCTGTACAATGAGCAGTTCTTC.

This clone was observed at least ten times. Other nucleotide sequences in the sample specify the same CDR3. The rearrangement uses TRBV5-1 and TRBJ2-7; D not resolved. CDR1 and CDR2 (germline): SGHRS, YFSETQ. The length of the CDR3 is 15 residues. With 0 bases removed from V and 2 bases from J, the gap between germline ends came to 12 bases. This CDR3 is CASSLEGSRTYEQYF. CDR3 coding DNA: TGCGCCAGCAGCTTGGAGGGCTCCCGAACCTACGAGCAGTACTTC. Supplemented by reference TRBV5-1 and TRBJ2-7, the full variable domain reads KAGVTQTPRYLIKTRGQQVTLSCSPISGHRSVSWYQQTPGQGLQFLFEYFSETQRNKGNFPGRFSGRQFSNSRSEMNVSTLELGDSALYLCASSLEGSRTYEQYFGPGTRLTVT.

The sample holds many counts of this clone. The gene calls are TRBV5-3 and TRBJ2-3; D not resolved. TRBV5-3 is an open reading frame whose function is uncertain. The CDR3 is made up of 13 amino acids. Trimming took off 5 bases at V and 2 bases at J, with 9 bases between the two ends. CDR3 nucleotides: TGTGCCAGAAGGGCCGTTGACACAGATACGCAGTATTTT. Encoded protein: CARRAVDTDTQYF.

CDR3 protein: CASSRVPGTGELFF. As DNA, the CDR3 is TGTGCCAGCAGCCGGGTCCCGGGCACCGGGGAGCTGTTTTTT. The J gene is TRBJ2-2, the V gene TRBV11-2; D ambiguous. Germline loops: CDR1 SGHAT, CDR2 FQNNGV. V lost 5 bases to trimming and J lost 4 bases, with 11 bases between them. The CDR3 is made up of 14 amino acids.

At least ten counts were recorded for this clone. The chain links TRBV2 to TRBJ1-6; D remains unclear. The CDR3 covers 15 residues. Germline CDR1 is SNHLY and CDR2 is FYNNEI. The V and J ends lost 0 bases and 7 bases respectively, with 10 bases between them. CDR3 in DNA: TGTGCCAGCAGTGAAGCACAGTCAGTGAATTCACCCCTCCACTTT. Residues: CASSEAQSVNSPLHF.

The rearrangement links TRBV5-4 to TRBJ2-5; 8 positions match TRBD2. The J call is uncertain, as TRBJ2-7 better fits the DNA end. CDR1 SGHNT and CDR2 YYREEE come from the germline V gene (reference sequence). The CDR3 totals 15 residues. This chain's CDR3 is CASSPHSGDRNEQYF. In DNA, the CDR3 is TGTGCCAGCAGCCCCCATAGCGGGGATCGGAACGAGCAGTACTTC.

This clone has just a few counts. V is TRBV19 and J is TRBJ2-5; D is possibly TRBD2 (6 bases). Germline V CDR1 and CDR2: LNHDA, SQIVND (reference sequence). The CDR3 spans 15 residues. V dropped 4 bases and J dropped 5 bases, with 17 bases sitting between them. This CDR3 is CASSKVGGWMETQYF. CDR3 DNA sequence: TGTGCCAGTAGTAAGGTTGGAGGGTGGATGGAGACCCAGTACTTC.

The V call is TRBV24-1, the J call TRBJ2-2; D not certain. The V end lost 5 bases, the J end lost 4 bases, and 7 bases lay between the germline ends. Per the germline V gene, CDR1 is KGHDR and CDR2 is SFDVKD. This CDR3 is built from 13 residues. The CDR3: CATSAGTTGELFF. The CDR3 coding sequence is TGTGCCACCAGTGCTGGCACCACCGGGGAGCTGTTTTTT.

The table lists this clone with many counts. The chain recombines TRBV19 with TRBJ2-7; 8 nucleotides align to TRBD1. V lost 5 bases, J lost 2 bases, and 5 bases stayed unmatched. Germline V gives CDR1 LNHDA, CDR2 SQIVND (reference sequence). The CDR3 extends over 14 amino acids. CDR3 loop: CASSSSTGAYEQYF. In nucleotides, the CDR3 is TGTGCCAGTAGTTCCTCGACAGGGGCCTACGAGCAGTACTTC. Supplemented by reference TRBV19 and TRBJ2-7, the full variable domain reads DGGITQSPKYLFRKEGQNVTLSCEQNLNHDAMYWYRQDPGQGLRLIYYSQIVNDFQKGDIAEGYSVSREKKESFPLTVTSAQKNPTAFYLCASSSSTGAYEQYFGPGTRLTVT.

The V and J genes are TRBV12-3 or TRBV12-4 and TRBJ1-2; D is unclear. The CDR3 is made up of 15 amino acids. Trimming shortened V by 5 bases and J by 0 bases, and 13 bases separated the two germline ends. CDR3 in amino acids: CASSPRNRANYGYTF. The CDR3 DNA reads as TGTGCCAGCAGTCCACGAAACAGAGCTAACTATGGCTACACCTTC.

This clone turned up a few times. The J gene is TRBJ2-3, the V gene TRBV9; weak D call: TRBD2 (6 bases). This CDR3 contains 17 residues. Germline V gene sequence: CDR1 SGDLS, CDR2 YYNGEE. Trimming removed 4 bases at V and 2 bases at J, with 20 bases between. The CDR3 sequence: CASSPSPPGLHTDTQYF. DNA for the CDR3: TGTGCCAGCAGCCCCTCCCCCCCGGGACTGCACACAGATACGCAGTATTTT.

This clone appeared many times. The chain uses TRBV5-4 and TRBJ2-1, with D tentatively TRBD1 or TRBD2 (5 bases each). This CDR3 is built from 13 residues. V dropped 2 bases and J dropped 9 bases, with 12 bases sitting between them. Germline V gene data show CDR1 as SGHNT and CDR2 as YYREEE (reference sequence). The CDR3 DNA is TGTGCCAGCAGCTTACCTAGAGGGGTTGAGCAGTTCTTC. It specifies CASSLPRGVEQFF. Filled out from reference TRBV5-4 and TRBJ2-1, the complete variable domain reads ETGVTQSPTHLIKTRGQQVTLRCSSQSGHNTVSWYQQALGQGPQFIFQYYREEENGRGNFPPRFSGLQFPNYSSELNVNALELDDSALYLCASSLPRGVEQFFGPGTRLTVL.

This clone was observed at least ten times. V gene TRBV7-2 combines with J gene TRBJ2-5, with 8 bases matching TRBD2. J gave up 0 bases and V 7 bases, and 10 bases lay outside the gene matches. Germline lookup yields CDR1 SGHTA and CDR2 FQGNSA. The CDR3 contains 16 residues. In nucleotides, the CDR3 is TGTGCCAGCACCCGAGGGGTAGCGGGGTACCAAGAGACCCAGTACTTC. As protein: CASTRGVAGYQETQYF.

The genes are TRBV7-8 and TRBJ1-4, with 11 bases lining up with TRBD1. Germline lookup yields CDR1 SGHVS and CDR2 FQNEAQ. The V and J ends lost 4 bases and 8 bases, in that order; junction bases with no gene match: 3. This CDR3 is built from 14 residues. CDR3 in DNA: TGTGCCAGCAGCTCGGGACAGGGGGAAGAAAAACTGTTTTTT. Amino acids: CASSSGQGEEKLFF. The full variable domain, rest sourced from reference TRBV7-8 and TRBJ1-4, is GAGVSQSPRYKVAKRGQDVALRCDPISGHVSLFWYQQALGQGPEFLTYFQNEAQLDKSGLPSDRFFAERPEGSVSTLKIQRTQQEDSAVYLCASSSGQGEEKLFFGSGTQLSVL.

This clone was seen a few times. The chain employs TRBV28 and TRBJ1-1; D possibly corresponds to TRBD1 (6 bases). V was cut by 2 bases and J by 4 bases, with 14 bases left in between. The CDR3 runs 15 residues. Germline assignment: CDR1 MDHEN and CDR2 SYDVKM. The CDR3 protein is CASSLRQGKGTEAFF. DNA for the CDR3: TGTGCCAGCAGTTTAAGGCAGGGGAAAGGCACTGAAGCTTTCTTT.

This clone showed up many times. The CDR3 here is CASSSGGNVGEQFF. CDR3 sequence (DNA): TGTGCCAGCAGTAGCGGGGGAAATGTCGGTGAGCAGTTCTTC. The chain uses TRBV12-3 or TRBV12-4 and TRBJ2-1; the match to TRBD2 covers 8 bases. V lost 5 bases to trimming and J lost 9 bases; unmatched junction nucleotides: 9. The CDR3 runs to 14 residues.

CDR3 in DNA: TGTGCCACACGTGAGGGTGCTGGAAACACCATATATTTT. Translation: CATREGAGNTIYF. The V call is TRBV6-6, the J call TRBJ1-3; D remains unclear. The germline gives CDR1 MNHNY, CDR2 SVGAGI (reference sequence). This CDR3 spans 13 amino acids. Trimming shortened V by 10 bases and J by 2 bases, and 12 bases separated the two germline ends.

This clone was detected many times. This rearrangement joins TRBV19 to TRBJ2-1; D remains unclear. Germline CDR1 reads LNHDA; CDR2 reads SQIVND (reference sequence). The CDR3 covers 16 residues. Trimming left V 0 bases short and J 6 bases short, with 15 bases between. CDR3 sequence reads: CASSIDSVLYLNEQFF. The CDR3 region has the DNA TGTGCCAGTAGTATAGACTCGGTACTTTATCTCAATGAGCAGTTCTTC.

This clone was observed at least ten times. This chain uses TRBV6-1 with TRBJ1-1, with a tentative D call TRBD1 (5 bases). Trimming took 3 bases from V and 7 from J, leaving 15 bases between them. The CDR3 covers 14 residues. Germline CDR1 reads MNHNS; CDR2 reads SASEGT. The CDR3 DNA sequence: TGTGCCAGCAGTGAGGAAGGGGTCTTCGGTGAAGCTTTCTTT. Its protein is CASSEEGVFGEAFF.

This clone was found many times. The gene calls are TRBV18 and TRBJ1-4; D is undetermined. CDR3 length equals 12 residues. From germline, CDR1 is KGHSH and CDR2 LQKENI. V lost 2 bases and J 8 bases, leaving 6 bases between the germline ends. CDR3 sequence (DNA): TGTGCCAGCTCACCAGGCCCGGAAAAACTGTTTTTT. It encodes CASSPGPEKLFF. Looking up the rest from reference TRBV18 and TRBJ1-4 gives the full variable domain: NAGVMQNPRHLVRRRGQEARLRCSPMKGHSHVYWYRQLPEEGLKFMVYLQKENIIDESGMPKERFSAEFPKEGPSILRIQQVVRGDSAAYFCASSPGPEKLFFGSGTQLSVL.